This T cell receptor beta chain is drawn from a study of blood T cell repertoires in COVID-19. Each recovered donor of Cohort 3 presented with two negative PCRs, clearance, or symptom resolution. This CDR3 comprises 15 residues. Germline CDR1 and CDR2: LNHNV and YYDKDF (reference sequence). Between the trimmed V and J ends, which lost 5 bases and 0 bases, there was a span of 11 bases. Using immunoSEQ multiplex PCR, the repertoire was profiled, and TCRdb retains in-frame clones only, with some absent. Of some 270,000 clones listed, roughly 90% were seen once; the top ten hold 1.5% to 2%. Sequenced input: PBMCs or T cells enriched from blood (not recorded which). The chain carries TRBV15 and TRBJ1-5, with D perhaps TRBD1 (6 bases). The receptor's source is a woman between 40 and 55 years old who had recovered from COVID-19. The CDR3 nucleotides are TGTGCCACCAGCGAAGGGACAATTAGCAATCAGCCCCAGCATTTT. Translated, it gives CATSEGTISNQPQHF.